The 22 T cell receptor beta chains below were found in one sample sequenced in a study of sequential checkpoint blockade in melanoma. Treatment: randomized to nivolumab then ipilimumab (arm A) or the reverse (arm B). Here immunoSEQ multiplex PCR was the method, and the copy in TCRdb shows in-frame clones only, minus some. The sample lists some 16,000 clones, over 70% occurring once. Sequencing was performed on CD8+ T cells sorted from blood (inferred from file names), taken from a patient given nivolumab and ipilimumab in sequence. All receptors come from a human donor with melanoma.

The J gene is TRBJ1-4, the V gene TRBV7-9, with 8 bases matching TRBD1. The germline V gene has CDR1 SEHNR and CDR2 FQNEAQ (reference sequence). The junction had 9 bases not matched to a gene; V was cut back by 5 bases and J by 7 bases. This CDR3 has 15 residues. CDR3 protein: CASSGTGGSVEKLFF. CDR3 nucleotide sequence: TGTGCCAGCAGCGGGACAGGAGGGTCAGTTGAAAAACTGTTTTTT.

This clone qualifies as medium-sized. J is TRBJ2-7 and V is TRBV7-9, with D tentatively TRBD2 (5 bases). The CDR3 is 13 residues long. Germline-derived CDR1 and CDR2 are SEHNR and FQNEAQ (reference sequence). Trimming took off 5 bases at V and 2 bases at J, with 10 bases between the two ends. CDR3 protein: CASSPTLAYEQYF. CDR3 DNA: TGTGCCAGCAGCCCTACACTAGCCTACGAGCAGTACTTC.

J is TRBJ2-7 and V is TRBV27; 12 bases fit TRBD2. This CDR3 region has 15 residues. With 3 bases clipped from V and 5 bases from J, the junction kept 5 bases outside the gene matches. Germline assignment: CDR1 MNHEY and CDR2 SMNVEV (reference sequence). CDR3: CASSLTSGSTHEQYF. CDR3 sequence (DNA): TGTGCCAGCAGTTTGACTAGCGGGAGTACCCACGAGCAGTACTTC.

J is TRBJ2-1 and V is TRBV5-1, with TRBD1 matching 8 bases. CDR1 and CDR2 (germline): SGHRS, YFSETQ. J lost 4 bases, V lost 3 bases, and 6 bases had no gene match. The CDR3 loop spans 15 amino acids. CDR3 amino acids: CASSSGQGPYNEQFF. The DNA of the CDR3 is TGCGCCAGCAGCTCCGGACAGGGCCCTTACAATGAGCAGTTCTTC.

The CDR3 loop is CASSLGFTAGGTYGYTF. Written as DNA, the CDR3 is TGCGCCAGCAGCTTGGGGTTTACGGCCGGGGGGACCTATGGCTACACCTTC. This chain joins TRBV5-1 and TRBJ1-2; maybe TRBD1 (5 bases). V was trimmed by 0 bases and J by 4 bases, leaving 19 bases between them. Looked up from germline, CDR1 is SGHRS and CDR2 is YFSETQ. The CDR3 loop spans 17 amino acids.

This chain connects TRBV21-1 to TRBJ1-3; the table's TRBD1 call for D was not verified on the DNA. TRBV21-1 is a pseudogene. The CDR3 sequence is 18 residues long. DNA of the CDR3: TGTGCCAGCGCCTACGGCCCCCCATGGGCCAGCTCTGGAAACACCATATATTTT. Protein sequence: CASAYGPPWASSGNTIYF.

CDR3 in DNA: TGTGCCAGCAGTCTCACCGGCGGGATGAACGAGCAGTACTTC. It codes for CASSLTGGMNEQYF. The gene calls are TRBV2 and TRBJ2-7, with D perhaps TRBD2 (6 bases). CDR1 and CDR2 (germline): SNHLY, FYNNEI. The germline V and J ends were trimmed by 5 bases and 5 bases, with 16 bases remaining between them. The CDR3 spans 14 residues. Full variable domain (outside the CDR3, taken from reference TRBV2 and TRBJ2-7): EPEVTQTPSHQVTQMGQEVILRCVPISNHLYFYWYRQILGQKVEFLVSFYNNEISEKSEIFDDQFSVERPDGSNFTLKIRSTKLEDSAMYFCASSLTGGMNEQYFGPGTRLTVT.

The chain combines TRBV4-1 with TRBJ1-1; D is possibly TRBD1 (6 bases). The CDR3 totals 16 residues. Germline V CDR1 and CDR2: MGHRA, YSYEKL. Between the trimmed V and J ends, which lost 2 bases and 8 bases, there was a span of 21 bases. The CDR3, as DNA: TGCGCCAGCAGCCAATGGACAGAGGACTTCGAAGGAGAAGCTTTCTTT. Its protein product is CASSQWTEDFEGEAFF.

This chain uses TRBV11-2 with TRBJ2-7; 7 nucleotides align to TRBD1. The CDR3 runs 15 residues. CDR1 SGHAT and CDR2 FQNNGV come from the germline V gene. V dropped 2 bases and J dropped 4; count of bases not matched to a gene: 8. CDR3 sequence reads: CASSLTAGGEYEQYF. The CDR3 DNA reads as TGTGCCAGCAGCTTAACAGCAGGGGGAGAATACGAGCAGTACTTC.

The J gene is TRBJ2-3, the V gene TRBV9; D is perhaps TRBD1 (6 bases). This CDR3 region has 13 residues. Trimming removed 3 bases from V and 2 bases from J, with 7 bases in between. Germline CDR1 reads SGDLS; CDR2 reads YYNGEE. CDR3: CASSGQDTDTQYF. The CDR3 coding sequence is TGTGCCAGCAGCGGACAGGACACAGATACGCAGTATTTT.

The chain joins TRBV30 to TRBJ2-5; 9 bases match TRBD1. The end of the DNA is better explained by TRBJ2-7, so the J call may be wrong. Germline-derived CDR1 and CDR2 are GTSNPN and SVGIG (reference sequence). The CDR3 spans 14 residues. CDR3 nucleotide sequence: TGTGCCTGGACGAGGGACAGGGAACCCTACGAGCAGTACTTC. Residues: CAWTRDREPYEQYF.

This clone was detected only a few times. The chain recombines TRBV6-1 with TRBJ2-7, with TRBD2 as a possible D gene (5 bases). The V end was cut by 8 bases, the J end by 0 bases, with 14 bases between. CDR3 length: 14 residues. In germline, CDR1 is MNHNS, CDR2 SASEGT. The CDR3 DNA follows: TGTGCCAGCGGACGGTTGGGGAGCTCCTACGAGCAGTACTTC. Protein sequence: CASGRLGSSYEQYF.

The rearrangement uses TRBV7-9 and TRBJ1-2; a possible D gene is TRBD1 (6 bases). V lost 4 bases and J 3 bases, leaving 12 bases between the germline ends. Germline loops: CDR1 SEHNR, CDR2 FQNEAQ (reference sequence). This CDR3 has 14 residues. Here the CDR3 reads CASSSEDSYYGYTF. The CDR3 nucleotides read TGTGCCAGCAGCTCGGAGGACAGCTACTATGGCTACACCTTC.

This chain joins TRBV19 and TRBJ2-7; 9 bases map to TRBD1. J gave up 2 bases and V 8 bases, and 7 bases lay outside the gene matches. The germline V gene has CDR1 LNHDA and CDR2 SQIVND (reference sequence). This CDR3 comprises 14 residues. The CDR3 is CASGGQGETYEQYF. Here the CDR3 DNA reads TGTGCCAGTGGGGGACAGGGAGAAACCTACGAGCAGTACTTC.

The chain links TRBV29-1 to TRBJ2-5, with D hard to call. The J call is in doubt because the DNA end fits TRBJ2-7 better. Germline-derived CDR1 and CDR2 are SQVTM and ANQGSEA. The CDR3 covers 10 residues. The CDR3 DNA reads as TGCAGCGTTGACGGAGCCGAGCAGTACTTC. Encoded protein: CSVDGAEQYF.

The rearrangement joins TRBV7-2 to TRBJ2-7; 10 nucleotides match TRBD2. The germline CDR1 and CDR2 sequences are SGHTA and FQGNSA. The junction had 6 bases not matched to a gene; V was cut back by 1 base and J by 0 bases. The CDR3 runs 17 residues. The CDR3 region is CASSLGLAGDFSYEQYF. CDR3 bases: TGTGCCAGCAGCTTAGGGCTAGCGGGAGACTTCTCCTACGAGCAGTACTTC. Variable domain in full (rest from reference TRBV7-2 and TRBJ2-7): GAGVSQSPSNKVTEKGKDVELRCDPISGHTALYWYRQSLGQGLEFLIYFQGNSAPDKSGLPSDRFSAERTGGSVSTLTIQRTQQEDSAVYLCASSLGLAGDFSYEQYFGPGTRLTVT.

The chain joins TRBV27 to TRBJ1-4; a possible D gene is TRBD1 (5 bases). V lost 2 bases and J lost 0, with 16 bases in between. The CDR3 contains 18 residues. Germline values: CDR1 MNHEY, CDR2 SMNVEV (reference sequence). The CDR3 nucleotides read TGTGCCAGCAGTTTAATCGGGGGGTTGGCTACAACTAATGAAAAACTGTTTTTT. This sequence encodes CASSLIGGLATTNEKLFF.

In its sample, this clone was seen once. This chain uses TRBV2 with TRBJ1-6; the D is unclear. Germline V lookup: CDR1 SNHLY, CDR2 FYNNEI. V was clipped by 8 bases and J by 5 bases, with 13 bases between them. There are 14 residues in the CDR3. CDR3 sequence: CASEDKADNSPLHF. In DNA, the CDR3 is TGTGCCAGCGAAGACAAAGCTGATAATTCACCCCTCCACTTT.

A single count supports this clone. This rearrangement joins TRBV4-2 to TRBJ1-1; D possibly corresponds to TRBD1 (5 bases). The CDR3 consists of 16 residues. Germline values: CDR1 LGHNA, CDR2 YNFKEQ. Trimming pared 2 bases from V and 5 bases from J, leaving 18 bases between. This CDR3 is CASSQLSSRGETEAFF. The CDR3 bases are TGTGCCAGCAGCCAACTTAGCTCTCGGGGGGAAACTGAAGCTTTCTTT.

The chain uses TRBV10-3 and TRBJ1-1, with D maybe TRBD1 (5 bases). Germline loops: CDR1 ENHRY, CDR2 SYGVKD. V lost 5 bases to trimming and J lost 5 bases, with 12 bases between them. There are 13 residues in the CDR3. CDR3 sequence reads: CAISKGDGTEAFF. For the CDR3, the DNA is TGTGCCATCAGTAAAGGGGATGGGACTGAAGCTTTCTTT.

The chain has TRBV19 and TRBJ1-2, with 7 positions matching TRBD1. Trimming cost V 5 bases and J 4 bases; bases outside gene matches: 7. The CDR3 is 14 amino acids. Germline V gene sequence: CDR1 LNHDA, CDR2 SQIVND (reference sequence). The CDR3 loop reads CASSPRTGAYGYTF. CDR3 coding DNA: TGTGCCAGTAGTCCCCGGACAGGAGCCTATGGCTACACCTTC.

The genes are TRBV4-2 and TRBJ1-4, with 8 bases lining up with TRBD1. The CDR3 length is 14 residues. Looked up from germline, CDR1 is LGHNA and CDR2 is YNFKEQ. V shed 4 bases, J shed 5 bases, and the junction held 3 bases outside the gene matches. The CDR3 loop is CASSPTGANEKLFF. The DNA for the CDR3 is TGTGCCAGCAGCCCGACAGGGGCAAATGAAAAACTGTTTTTT.